This T cell receptor (beta chain) derives from a study of a mutant IDH1 vaccine in newly diagnosed glioma. Study-wide background: Once 4-6 weeks had passed after radiotherapy alone, vaccination started, or it started with temozolomide cycles. Visit V13 took place at week 47, and visit V12 happened at week 35. Before enrollment, the patients had been treated with radiotherapy alone, temozolomide alone, or both together. Most of them had received both.

This clone was seen only a few times. Its antigen is unknown. The study's findings and limits: Vaccine-induced immune responses occurred in 93.3% of patients.

Time point: week 47, end of study. Topical imiquimod was applied with each vaccine dose, which held 300 ug of mutant IDH1 20-mer peptide. Produced via immunoSEQ multiplex PCR; TCRdb's table is partial and in-frame only. Among tens of thousands of clones, approximately 75% were seen once, and the ten largest hold approximately 5%. The length of the CDR3 is 15 residues. V was clipped by 5 bases and J by 5 bases, with 18 bases between them. Germline CDR1 reads SGHTA; CDR2 reads FQGNSA. The material sequenced was PBMCs, taken from a glioma patient whose treatment included an IDH1 peptide vaccine. The chain combines TRBV7-2 with TRBJ2-5, with TRBD1 as a possible D gene (5 bases). This receptor was taken from a man aged 35 to 55 with glioma. The CDR3 region has the DNA TGTGCCAGCAGCGCCGACCCAGGGTCGTTGGAGACCCAGTACTTC. This encodes CASSADPGSLETQYF.